This T cell receptor (beta chain) was found in a study of blood T cell repertoires in COVID-19. At the level of the study: From the United States, Italy and Spain came samples of acute and convalescent COVID-19. In each case, the material was cDNA or gDNA derived from T cells, B-cell-depleted T cells, or PBMCs.

In the study's own analysis: Reference gene primer amplification in the assay estimated nucleated cell counts. Clones were sequenced by immunoSEQ multiplex PCR, and TCRdb holds only the in-frame ones, with some missing. V and J calls and clone size are as listed in that table; D and trimming were resolved from the DNA. Of just over 650,000 clones in the sample, about 90% are singletons; the top ten hold under 0.3%. Per germline, CDR1 LGHNA and CDR2 YSLEER. CDR3 length: 14 amino acids. The junction had 8 bases not matched to a gene; V was cut back by 2 bases and J by 10 bases. The gene calls are TRBV4-3 and TRBJ1-1, with 9 bases that match TRBD1. The clonotype originates from a woman in her late teens or twenties with acute or convalescent COVID-19. The sequenced sample was peripheral blood. The CDR3 coding sequence is TGCGCCAGCAGCCAAATGCCATTGGACAGGGGAGCTTTCTTT. Its protein is CASSQMPLDRGAFF.